The clone carrying this T cell receptor beta chain was detected once. Its target is not known. The data were taken from a study of OX40 agonist ivuxolimab in advanced cancers. For the study at large: Patients enrolled in dose escalation were diagnosed with hepatocellular carcinoma, melanoma, renal cell or head and neck cancer. Males comprised around 80% of the group, whose mean age was about 60 years (range 23 to 79).

Notes on the study in general: Expanded clones were, on average, more numerous among CD8+ T cells than CD4+.

The germline gives CDR1 SGHRS, CDR2 YFSETQ. CDR3 length: 16 residues. With 0 bases removed from V and 3 bases from J, the gap between germline ends came to 15 bases. TCRdb keeps only in-frame clones here, not all; method: immunoSEQ multiplex PCR. The data show around 75,000 clones, around nine tenths seen once. J is TRBJ1-2 and V is TRBV5-1; the D is unclear. Source: CD4+ or CD8+ T cells sorted from blood, taken in a trial of the OX40 agonist ivuxolimab. This clonotype was sampled from an adult with an advanced solid tumor such as melanoma, head and neck, liver or kidney cancer. CDR3 sequence reads: CASSLGSAGPHYGYTF. The CDR3 DNA is TGCGCCAGCAGCTTGGGGTCGGCCGGGCCCCACTATGGCTACACCTTC.